This T cell receptor (beta chain) was retrieved from a study of blood T cell repertoires in COVID-19. Study in general: COVID-19 samples, acute and convalescent, were from the United States, Italy and Spain.

In the source study's methods: It was from reference gene primer amplification that nucleated cell counts were estimated. Assay used: immunoSEQ multiplex PCR; TCRdb lists only in-frame clones, some missing. The V and J calls and clone size are taken from that table; D and trimming were inferred from the DNA. The sample carries 330,000 or so clones, approximately 88% recorded once. Trimming left V 5 bases short and J 1 base short, with 4 bases between. The CDR3 is made up of 12 amino acids. Categorization into cohorts depended on clinical history that participants reported. The receptor's source is a man aged 25-40 years who had recovered from COVID-19. The rearrangement uses TRBV12-3 or TRBV12-4 and TRBJ2-3, with no clear D. Sequences were obtained from PBMCs or T cells enriched from blood (not recorded which). This CDR3 is CASSVGTDTQYF. DNA of the CDR3: TGTGCCAGCAGTGTCGGCACAGATACGCAGTATTTT.